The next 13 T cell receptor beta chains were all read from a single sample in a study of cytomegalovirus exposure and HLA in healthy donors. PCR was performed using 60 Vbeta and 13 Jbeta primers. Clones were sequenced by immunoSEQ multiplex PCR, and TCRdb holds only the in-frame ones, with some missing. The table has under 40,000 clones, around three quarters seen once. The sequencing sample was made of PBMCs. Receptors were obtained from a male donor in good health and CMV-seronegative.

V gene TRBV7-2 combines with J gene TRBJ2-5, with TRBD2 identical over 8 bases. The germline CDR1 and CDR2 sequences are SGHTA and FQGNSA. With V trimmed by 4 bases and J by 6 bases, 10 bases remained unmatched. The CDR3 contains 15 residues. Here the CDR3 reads CASSSGSGNGKTQYF. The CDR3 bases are TGTGCCAGCAGCTCAGGTAGCGGGAACGGGAAGACCCAGTACTTC.

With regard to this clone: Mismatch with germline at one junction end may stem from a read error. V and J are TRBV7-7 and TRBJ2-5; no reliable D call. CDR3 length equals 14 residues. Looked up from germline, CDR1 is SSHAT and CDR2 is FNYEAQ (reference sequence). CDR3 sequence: CASSPTRNQETQYF. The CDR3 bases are TGTGCTAGCAGTCCTACGAGGAACCAAGAGACCCAGTACTTC.

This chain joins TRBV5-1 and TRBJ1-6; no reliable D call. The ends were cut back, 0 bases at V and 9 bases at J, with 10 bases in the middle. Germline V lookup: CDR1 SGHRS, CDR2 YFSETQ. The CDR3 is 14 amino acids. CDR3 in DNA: TGCGCCAGCAGCTTGGGGGCGTTAGGTTCACCCCTCCACTTT. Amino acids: CASSLGALGSPLHF.

The CDR3 reads CASSLGQGNYGYTF. The CDR3 nucleotides read TGTGCCAGCAGCTTAGGACAGGGGAACTATGGCTACACCTTC. The V gene is TRBV7-2, the J gene TRBJ1-2; 8 bases are a match to TRBD1. Trimming removed 1 base from V and 2 bases from J; junction bases left unmatched: 0. The CDR3 covers 14 residues. Germline V gene lookup returns CDR1 SGHTA and CDR2 FQGNSA.

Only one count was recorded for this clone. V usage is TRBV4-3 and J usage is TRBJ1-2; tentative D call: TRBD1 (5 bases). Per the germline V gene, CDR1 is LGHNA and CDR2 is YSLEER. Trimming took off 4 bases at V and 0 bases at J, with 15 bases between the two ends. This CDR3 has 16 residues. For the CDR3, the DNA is TGCGCCAGCAGCCCGGAGCGGGGCCGAGCTAACTATGGCTACACCTTC. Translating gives CASSPERGRANYGYTF.

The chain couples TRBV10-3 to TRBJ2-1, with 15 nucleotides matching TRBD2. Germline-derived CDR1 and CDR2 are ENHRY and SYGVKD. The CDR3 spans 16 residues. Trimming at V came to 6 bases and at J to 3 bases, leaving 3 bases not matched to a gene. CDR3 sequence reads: CAIRGTSGRIYNEQFF. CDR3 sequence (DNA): TGTGCCATCAGGGGGACTAGCGGGAGGATCTACAATGAGCAGTTCTTC.

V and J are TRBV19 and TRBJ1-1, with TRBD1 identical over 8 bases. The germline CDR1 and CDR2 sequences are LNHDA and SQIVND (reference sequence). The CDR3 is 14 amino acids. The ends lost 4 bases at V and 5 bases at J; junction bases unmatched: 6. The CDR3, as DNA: TGTGCCAGTAGTAAAGGACAGGGATTAACTGAAGCTTTCTTT. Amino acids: CASSKGQGLTEAFF.

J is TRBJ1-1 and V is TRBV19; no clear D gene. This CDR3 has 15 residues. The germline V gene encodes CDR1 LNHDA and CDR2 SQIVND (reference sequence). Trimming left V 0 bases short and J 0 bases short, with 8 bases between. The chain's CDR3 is CASSIDPGLNTEAFF. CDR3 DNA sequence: TGTGCCAGTAGTATAGATCCGGGATTGAACACTGAAGCTTTCTTT.

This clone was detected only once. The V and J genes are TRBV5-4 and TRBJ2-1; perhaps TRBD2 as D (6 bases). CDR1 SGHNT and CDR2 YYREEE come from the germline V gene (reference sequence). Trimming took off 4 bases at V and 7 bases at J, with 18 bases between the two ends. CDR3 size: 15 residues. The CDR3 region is CASSGTGVDPNEQFF. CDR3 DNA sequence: TGTGCCAGCAGCGGAACGGGGGTGGACCCAAATGAGCAGTTCTTC.

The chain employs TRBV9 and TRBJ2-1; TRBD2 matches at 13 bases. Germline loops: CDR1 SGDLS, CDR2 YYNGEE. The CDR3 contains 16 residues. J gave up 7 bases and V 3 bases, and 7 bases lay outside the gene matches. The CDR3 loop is CASSGRLLAGGNEQFF. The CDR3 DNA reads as TGTGCCAGCAGCGGAAGGTTACTAGCGGGGGGGAATGAGCAGTTCTTC.

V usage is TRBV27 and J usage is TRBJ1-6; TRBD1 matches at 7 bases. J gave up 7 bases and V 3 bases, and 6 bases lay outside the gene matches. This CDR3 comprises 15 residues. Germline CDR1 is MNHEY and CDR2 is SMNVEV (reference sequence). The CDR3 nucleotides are TGTGCCAGCAGTTTTGGAGGGACAGTCAATTCACCCCTCCACTTT. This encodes CASSFGGTVNSPLHF.

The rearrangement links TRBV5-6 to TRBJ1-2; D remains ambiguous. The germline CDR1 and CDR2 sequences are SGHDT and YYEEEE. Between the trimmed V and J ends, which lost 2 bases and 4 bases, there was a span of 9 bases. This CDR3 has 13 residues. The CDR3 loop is CASSLSGIYGYTF. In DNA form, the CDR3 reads TGTGCCAGCAGCTTATCGGGGATCTATGGCTACACCTTC.

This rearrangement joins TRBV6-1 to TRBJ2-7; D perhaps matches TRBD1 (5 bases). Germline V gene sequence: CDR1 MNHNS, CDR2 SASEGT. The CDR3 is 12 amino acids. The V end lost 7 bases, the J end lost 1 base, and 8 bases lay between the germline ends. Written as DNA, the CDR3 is TGTGCCAGCACTGACAGTTCCTACGAGCAGTACTTC. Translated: CASTDSSYEQYF.